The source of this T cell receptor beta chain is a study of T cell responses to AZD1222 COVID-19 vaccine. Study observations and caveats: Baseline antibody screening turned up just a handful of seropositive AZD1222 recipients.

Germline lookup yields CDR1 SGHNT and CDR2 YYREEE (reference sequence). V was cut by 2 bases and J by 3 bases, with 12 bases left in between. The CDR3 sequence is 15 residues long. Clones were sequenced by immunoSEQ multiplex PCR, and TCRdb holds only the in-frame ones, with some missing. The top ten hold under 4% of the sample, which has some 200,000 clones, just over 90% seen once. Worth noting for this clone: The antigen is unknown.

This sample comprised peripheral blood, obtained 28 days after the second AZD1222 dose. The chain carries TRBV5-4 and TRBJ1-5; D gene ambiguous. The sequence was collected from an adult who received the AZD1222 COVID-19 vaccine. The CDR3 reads CASSLRGPSNQPQHF. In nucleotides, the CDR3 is TGTGCCAGCAGCTTAAGAGGGCCTTCCAATCAGCCCCAGCATTTT. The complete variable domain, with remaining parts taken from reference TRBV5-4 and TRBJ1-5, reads ETGVTQSPTHLIKTRGQQVTLRCSSQSGHNTVSWYQQALGQGPQFIFQYYREEENGRGNFPPRFSGLQFPNYSSELNVNALELDDSALYLCASSLRGPSNQPQHFGDGTRLSIL.